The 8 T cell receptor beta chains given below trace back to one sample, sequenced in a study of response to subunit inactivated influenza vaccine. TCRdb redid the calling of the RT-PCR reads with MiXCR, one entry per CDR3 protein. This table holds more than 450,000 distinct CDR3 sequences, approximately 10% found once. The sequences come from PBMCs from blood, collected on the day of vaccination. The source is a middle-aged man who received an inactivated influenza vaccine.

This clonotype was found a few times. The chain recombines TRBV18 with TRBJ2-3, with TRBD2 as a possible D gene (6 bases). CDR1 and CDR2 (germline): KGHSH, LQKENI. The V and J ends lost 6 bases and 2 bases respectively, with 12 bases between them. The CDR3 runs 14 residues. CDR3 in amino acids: CASSSRRDTDTQYF. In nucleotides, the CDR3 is TGTGCCAGCTCGAGTCGGCGGGACACAGATACGCAGTATTTT.

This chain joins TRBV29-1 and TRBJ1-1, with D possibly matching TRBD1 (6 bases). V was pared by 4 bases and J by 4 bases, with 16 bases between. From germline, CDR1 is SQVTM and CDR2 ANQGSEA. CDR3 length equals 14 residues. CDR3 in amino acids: CSVVRGHLVTEAFF. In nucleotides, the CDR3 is TGCAGCGTTGTACGGGGGCACCTGGTCACTGAAGCTTTCTTT. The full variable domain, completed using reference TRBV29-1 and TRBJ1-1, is SAVISQKPSRDICQRGTSLTIQCQVDSQVTMMFWYRQQPGQSLTLIATANQGSEATYESGFVIDKFPISRPNLTFSTLTVSNMSPEDSSIYLCSVVRGHLVTEAFFGQGTRLTVV.

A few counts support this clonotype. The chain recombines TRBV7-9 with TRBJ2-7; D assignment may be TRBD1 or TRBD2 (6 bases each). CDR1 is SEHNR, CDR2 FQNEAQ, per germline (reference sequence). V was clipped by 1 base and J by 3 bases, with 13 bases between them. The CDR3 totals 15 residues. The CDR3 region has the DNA TGTGCCAGCAGCTTAGGGGGGGCTTCGGTCTACGAGCAGTACTTC. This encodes CASSLGGASVYEQYF.

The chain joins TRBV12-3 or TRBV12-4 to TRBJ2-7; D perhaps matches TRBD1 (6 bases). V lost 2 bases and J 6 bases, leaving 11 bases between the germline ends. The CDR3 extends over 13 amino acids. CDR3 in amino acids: CASSLRAGAEQYF. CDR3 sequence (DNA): TGTGCCAGCAGTTTACGGGCAGGGGCCGAGCAGTACTTC.

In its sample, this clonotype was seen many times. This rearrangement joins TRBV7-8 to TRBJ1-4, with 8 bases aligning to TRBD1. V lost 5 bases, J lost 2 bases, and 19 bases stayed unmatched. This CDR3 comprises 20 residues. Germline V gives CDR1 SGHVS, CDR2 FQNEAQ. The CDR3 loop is CASSPNRGWTGPRTNEKLFF. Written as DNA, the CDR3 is TGTGCCAGCAGCCCGAACAGGGGATGGACAGGGCCGAGGACTAATGAAAAACTGTTTTTT. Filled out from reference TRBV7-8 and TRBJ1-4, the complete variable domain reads GAGVSQSPRYKVAKRGQDVALRCDPISGHVSLFWYQQALGQGPEFLTYFQNEAQLDKSGLPSDRFFAERPEGSVSTLKIQRTQQEDSAVYLCASSPNRGWTGPRTNEKLFFGSGTQLSVL.

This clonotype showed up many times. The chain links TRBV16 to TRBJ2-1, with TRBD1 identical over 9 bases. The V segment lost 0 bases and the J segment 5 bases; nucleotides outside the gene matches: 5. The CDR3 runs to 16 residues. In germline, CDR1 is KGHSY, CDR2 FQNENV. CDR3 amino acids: CASSQSVGTGNNEQFF. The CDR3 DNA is TGTGCCAGCAGCCAATCAGTAGGGACAGGGAACAATGAGCAGTTCTTC.

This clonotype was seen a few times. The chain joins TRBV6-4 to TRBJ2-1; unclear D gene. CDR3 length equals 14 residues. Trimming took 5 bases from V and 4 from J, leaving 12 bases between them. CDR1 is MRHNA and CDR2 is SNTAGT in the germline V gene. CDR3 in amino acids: CASSPHRAYNEQFF. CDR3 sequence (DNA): TGTGCCAGCAGTCCCCACCGAGCATACAATGAGCAGTTCTTC.

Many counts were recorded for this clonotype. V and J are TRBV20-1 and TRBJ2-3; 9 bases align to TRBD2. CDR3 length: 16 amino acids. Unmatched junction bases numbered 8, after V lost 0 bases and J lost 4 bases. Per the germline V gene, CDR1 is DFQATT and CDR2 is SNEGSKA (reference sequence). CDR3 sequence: CSARDLVAGAPDTQYF. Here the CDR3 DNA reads TGCAGTGCTAGAGATCTGGTAGCGGGAGCCCCAGATACGCAGTATTTT.